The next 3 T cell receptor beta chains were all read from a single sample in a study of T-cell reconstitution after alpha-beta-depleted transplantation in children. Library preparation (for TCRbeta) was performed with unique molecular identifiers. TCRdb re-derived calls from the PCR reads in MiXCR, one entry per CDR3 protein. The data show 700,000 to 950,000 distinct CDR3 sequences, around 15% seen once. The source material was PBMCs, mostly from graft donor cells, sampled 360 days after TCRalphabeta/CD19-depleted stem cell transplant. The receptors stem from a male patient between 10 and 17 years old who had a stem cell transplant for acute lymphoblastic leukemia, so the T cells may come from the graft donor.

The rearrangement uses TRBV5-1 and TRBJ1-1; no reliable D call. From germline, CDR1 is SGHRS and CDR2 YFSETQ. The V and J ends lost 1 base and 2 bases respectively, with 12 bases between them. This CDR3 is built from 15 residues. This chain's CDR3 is CASSLSSWVNTEAFF. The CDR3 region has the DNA TGCGCCAGCAGCTTGTCTAGCTGGGTTAACACTGAAGCTTTCTTT.

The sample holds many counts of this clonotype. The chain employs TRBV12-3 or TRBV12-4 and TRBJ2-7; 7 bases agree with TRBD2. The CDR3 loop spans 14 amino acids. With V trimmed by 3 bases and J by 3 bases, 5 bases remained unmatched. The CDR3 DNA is TGTGCCAGCAGTTTTGGCGGGAGCCTCTACGAGCAGTACTTC. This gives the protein CASSFGGSLYEQYF.

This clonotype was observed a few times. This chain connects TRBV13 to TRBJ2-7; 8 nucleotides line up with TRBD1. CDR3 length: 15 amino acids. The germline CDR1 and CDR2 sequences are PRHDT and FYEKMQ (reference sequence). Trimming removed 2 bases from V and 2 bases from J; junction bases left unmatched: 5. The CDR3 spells CASSLSQGAPYEQYF. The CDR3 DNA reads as TGTGCCAGCAGCTTAAGTCAGGGGGCCCCCTACGAGCAGTACTTC.